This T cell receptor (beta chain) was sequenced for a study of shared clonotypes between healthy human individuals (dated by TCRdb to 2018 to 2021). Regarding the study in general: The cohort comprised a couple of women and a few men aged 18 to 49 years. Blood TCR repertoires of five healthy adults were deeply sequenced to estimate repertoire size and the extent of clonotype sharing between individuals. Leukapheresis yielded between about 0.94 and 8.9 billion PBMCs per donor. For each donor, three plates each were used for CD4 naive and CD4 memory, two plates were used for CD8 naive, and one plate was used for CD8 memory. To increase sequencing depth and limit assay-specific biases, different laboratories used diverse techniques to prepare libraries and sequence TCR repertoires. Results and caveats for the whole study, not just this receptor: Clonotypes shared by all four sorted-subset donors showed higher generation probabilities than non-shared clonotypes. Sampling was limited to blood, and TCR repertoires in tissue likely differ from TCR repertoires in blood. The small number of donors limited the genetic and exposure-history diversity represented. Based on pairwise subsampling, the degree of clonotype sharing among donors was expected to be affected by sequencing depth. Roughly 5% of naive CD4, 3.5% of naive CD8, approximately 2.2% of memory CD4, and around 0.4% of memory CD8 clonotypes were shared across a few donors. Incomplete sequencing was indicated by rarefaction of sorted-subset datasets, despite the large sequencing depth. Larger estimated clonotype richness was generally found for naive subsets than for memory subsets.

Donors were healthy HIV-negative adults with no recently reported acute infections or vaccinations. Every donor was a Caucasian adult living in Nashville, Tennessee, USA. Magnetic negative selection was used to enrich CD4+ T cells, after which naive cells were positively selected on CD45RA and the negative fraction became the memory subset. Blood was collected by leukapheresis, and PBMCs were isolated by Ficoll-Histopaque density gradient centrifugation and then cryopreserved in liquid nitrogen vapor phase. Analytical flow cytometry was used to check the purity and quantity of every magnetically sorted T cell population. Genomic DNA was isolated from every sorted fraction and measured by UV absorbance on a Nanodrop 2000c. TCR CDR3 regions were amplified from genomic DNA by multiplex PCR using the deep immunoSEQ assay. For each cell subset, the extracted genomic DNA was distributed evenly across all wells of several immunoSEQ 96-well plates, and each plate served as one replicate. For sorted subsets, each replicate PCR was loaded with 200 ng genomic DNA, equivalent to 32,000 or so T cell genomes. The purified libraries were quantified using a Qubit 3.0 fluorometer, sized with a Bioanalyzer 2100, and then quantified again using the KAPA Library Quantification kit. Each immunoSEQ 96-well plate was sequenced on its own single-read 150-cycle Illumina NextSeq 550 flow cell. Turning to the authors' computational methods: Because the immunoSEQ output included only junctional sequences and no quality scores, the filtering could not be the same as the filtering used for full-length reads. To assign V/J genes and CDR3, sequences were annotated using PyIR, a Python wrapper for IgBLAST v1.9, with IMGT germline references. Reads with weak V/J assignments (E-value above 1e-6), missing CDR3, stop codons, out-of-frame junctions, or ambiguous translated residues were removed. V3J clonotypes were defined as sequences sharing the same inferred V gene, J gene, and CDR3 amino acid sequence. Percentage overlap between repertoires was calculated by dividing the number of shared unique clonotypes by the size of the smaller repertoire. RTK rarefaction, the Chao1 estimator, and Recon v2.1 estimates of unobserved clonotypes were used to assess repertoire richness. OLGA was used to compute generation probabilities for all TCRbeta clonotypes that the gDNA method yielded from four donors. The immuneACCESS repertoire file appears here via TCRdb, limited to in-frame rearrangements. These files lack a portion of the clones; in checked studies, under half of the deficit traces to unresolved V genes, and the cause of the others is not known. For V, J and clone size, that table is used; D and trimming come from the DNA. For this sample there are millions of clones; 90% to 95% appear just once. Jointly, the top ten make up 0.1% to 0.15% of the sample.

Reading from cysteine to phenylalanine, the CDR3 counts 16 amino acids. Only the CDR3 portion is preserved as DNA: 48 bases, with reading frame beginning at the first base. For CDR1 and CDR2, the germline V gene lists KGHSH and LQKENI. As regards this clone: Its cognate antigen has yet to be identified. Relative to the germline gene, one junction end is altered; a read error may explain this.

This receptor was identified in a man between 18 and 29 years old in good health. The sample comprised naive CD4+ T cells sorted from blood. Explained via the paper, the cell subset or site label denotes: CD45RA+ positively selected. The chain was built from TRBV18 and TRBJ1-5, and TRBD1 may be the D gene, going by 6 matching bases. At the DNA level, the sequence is TGTGCCAACTCACCCGTCCTACAGGGACCAAGGCAGCCCCAGCATTTT. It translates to CANSPVLQGPRQPQHF.